A single sample is the source of the 19 T cell receptor beta chains below, sequenced in a study of OX40 agonist ivuxolimab in advanced cancers. Repertoires were generated with immunoSEQ multiplex PCR, while TCRdb's copy carries only in-frame clones and drops some. This sample has tens of thousands of clones, with over 65% found just once. The sample was CD4+ or CD8+ T cells sorted from blood, taken in a trial of the OX40 agonist ivuxolimab. These receptors all come from an adult with an advanced solid tumor such as melanoma, head and neck, liver or kidney cancer.

This chain uses TRBV30 with TRBJ2-5, with D possibly being TRBD2 (6 bases). The ends were cut back, 7 bases at V and 4 bases at J, with 16 bases in the middle. CDR3 length: 13 amino acids. Germline values: CDR1 GTSNPN, CDR2 SVGIG (reference sequence). The CDR3 here is CASHRGGPETQYF. As DNA, the CDR3 is TGTGCCTCACACCGAGGAGGGCCAGAGACCCAGTACTTC.

The CDR3 sequence is CASSLGRPGTDTQYF. The CDR3 DNA is TGCGCCTCCTCCCTCGGCCGACCTGGCACAGATACGCAGTATTTT. The chain combines TRBV5-1 with TRBJ2-3; no reliable D call. Trimming left V 10 bases short and J 1 base short, with 19 bases between. The CDR3 covers 15 residues. CDR1 and CDR2 (germline): SGHRS, YFSETQ.

The rearrangement joins TRBV5-4 to TRBJ1-5; 7 nucleotides match TRBD1. CDR1 SGHNT and CDR2 YYREEE come from the germline V gene (reference sequence). This CDR3 has 14 residues. V trimming: 2 bases; J trimming: 5 bases; junction bases outside the gene matches: 4. The CDR3 nucleotides read TGTGCCAGCAGCTTAGGGGGCTGGGATCAGCCCCAGCATTTT. It is translated as CASSLGGWDQPQHF.

This clone has a handful of counts. The chain recombines TRBV7-9 with TRBJ1-1; weak D call: TRBD1 (6 bases). The CDR3 loop spans 13 amino acids. V gave up 5 bases and J gave up 8 bases, with 15 bases separating them. From germline, CDR1 is SEHNR and CDR2 FQNEAQ (reference sequence). CDR3 DNA: TGTGCCAGCAGCCTTGAGACCGGGACAGAAGCTTTCTTT. As protein: CASSLETGTEAFF.

The chain combines TRBV5-6 with TRBJ1-6; maybe TRBD1 (6 bases). The CDR3 extends over 15 amino acids. The V gene's germline CDR1 is SGHDT and CDR2 YYEEEE. V lost 4 bases to trimming and J lost 5 bases, with 13 bases between them. CDR3 residues: CASSLAGTNNSPLHF. The CDR3 DNA reads as TGTGCCAGCAGCCTGGCCGGGACAAATAATTCACCCCTCCACTTT. The variable domain in full, completed from reference TRBV5-6 and TRBJ1-6, reads DAGVTQSPTHLIKTRGQQVTLRCSPKSGHDTVSWYQQALGQGPQFIFQYYEEEERQRGNFPDRFSGHQFPNYSSELNVNALLLGDSALYLCASSLAGTNNSPLHFGNGTRLTVT.

J is TRBJ1-1 and V is TRBV4-2; D is possibly TRBD1 (5 bases). The CDR3 contains 13 residues. Germline V gene sequence: CDR1 LGHNA, CDR2 YNFKEQ. The V and J ends lost 0 bases and 10 bases respectively, with 12 bases between them. The CDR3 DNA follows: TGTGCCAGCAGCCAAGATGGGGGGGGTCGAGCTTTCTTT. Protein: CASSQDGGGRAFF.

The gene calls are TRBV7-2 and TRBJ2-5, with no clear D. The V end lost 1 base, the J end lost 5 bases, and 8 bases lay between the germline ends. CDR1 and CDR2 from the germline V gene are SGHTA and FQGNSA. CDR3 size: 13 residues. CDR3 nucleotide sequence: TGTGCCAGCAGCTTAGTATTAGCTGAGACCCAGTACTTC. Its protein is CASSLVLAETQYF.

The V and J genes are TRBV21-1 and TRBJ2-7; the table's TRBD2 call for D was not verified on the DNA. TRBV21-1 corresponds to a pseudogene. The CDR3 contains 19 residues. For the CDR3, the DNA is TGTGCCAGCAGCAAAGTAGGGAGGACCCAGGGATTTCAGGACTACGAGCAGTACTTC. It is translated as CASSKVGRTQGFQDYEQYF.

This rearrangement joins TRBV5-1 to TRBJ2-3, with 8 bases matching TRBD1. The germline CDR1 and CDR2 sequences are SGHRS and YFSETQ. The CDR3 has 15 residues. V lost 4 bases to trimming and J lost 9 bases; unmatched junction nucleotides: 13. CDR3 coding DNA: TGCGCCAGCAGCCCACAGGGGGGCGCAGAAGAGACGCAGTATTTT. Residues: CASSPQGGAEETQYF.

The V and J genes are TRBV5-4 and TRBJ1-1, with D perhaps TRBD1 (5 bases). The germline V gene encodes CDR1 SGHNT and CDR2 YYREEE (reference sequence). V was cut by 4 bases and J by 0 bases, with 10 bases left in between. The CDR3 loop spans 14 amino acids. The CDR3 nucleotides read TGTGCCAGCAGCCTAGACAGTATGAACACTGAAGCTTTCTTT. Its translation: CASSLDSMNTEAFF.

This chain joins TRBV29-1 and TRBJ2-1; 10 positions match TRBD2. This CDR3 is built from 16 residues. CDR1 and CDR2 (germline): SQVTM, ANQGSEA. The junction had 10 bases not matched to a gene; V was cut back by 3 bases and J by 5 bases. CDR3: CSVELSSGRKHNEQFF. CDR3 coding DNA: TGCAGCGTTGAGTTGTCTAGCGGGAGAAAACACAATGAGCAGTTCTTC.

This clone occurred once. The chain's CDR3 is CASSPVRGREVDYGYTF. CDR3 nucleotide sequence: TGTGCCAGCAGCCCTGTTCGGGGGCGCGAGGTGGACTATGGCTACACCTTC. V is TRBV5-6 and J is TRBJ1-2; D is possibly TRBD1 (6 bases). This CDR3 is 17 amino acids long. The V gene's germline CDR1 is SGHDT and CDR2 YYEEEE. With 4 bases removed from V and 3 bases from J, the gap between germline ends came to 22 bases.

The chain is built from TRBV5-4 and TRBJ2-3; D may match TRBD1 or TRBD2 (5 bases each). Germline-derived CDR1 and CDR2 are SGHNT and YYREEE (reference sequence). V lost 0 bases to trimming and J lost 14 bases, with 16 bases between them. CDR3 length: 13 amino acids. The CDR3 region has the DNA TGTGCCAGCAGCTTGGCGGTAGGGGACCGGCCGTATTTT. Amino acid sequence: CASSLAVGDRPYF.

This chain links TRBV5-1 with TRBJ1-2; D perhaps matches TRBD1 (5 bases). The V and J ends lost 3 bases and 6 bases respectively, with 21 bases between them. Germline CDR1 SGHRS, CDR2 YFSETQ. The CDR3 is made up of 16 amino acids. CDR3 sequence: CASSSPFRKTADGYTF. Written as DNA, the CDR3 is TGCGCCAGCAGCTCGCCATTCCGAAAGACAGCGGATGGCTACACCTTC.

The gene calls are TRBV5-5 and TRBJ2-5, with D possibly being TRBD1 (6 bases). V gave up 3 bases and J gave up 5 bases, with 14 bases separating them. The CDR3 runs 14 residues. Germline lookup yields CDR1 SGHKS and CDR2 YYEKEE (reference sequence). This CDR3 reads CASSWTAEGETQYF. DNA for the CDR3: TGTGCCAGCAGCTGGACAGCCGAAGGGGAGACCCAGTACTTC.

CDR3 loop: CASSFPGTDTQYF. The CDR3 DNA follows: TGTGCCAGCAGCTTCCCCGGCACAGATACGCAGTATTTT. The chain is built from TRBV7-3 and TRBJ2-3; no clear D. The CDR3 is 13 residues long. Trimming cost V 3 bases and J 1 base, with 5 bases left between them. Germline V gene lookup returns CDR1 SGHTA and CDR2 FQGTGA.

The rearrangement links TRBV5-4 to TRBJ2-1; D possibly corresponds to TRBD2 (7 bases). Trimming took 0 bases from V and 6 from J, leaving 13 bases between them. Germline V gene lookup returns CDR1 SGHNT and CDR2 YYREEE (reference sequence). The CDR3 runs to 15 residues. The CDR3 reads CASSLGGGPPNEQFF. The CDR3, as DNA: TGTGCCAGCAGCTTGGGGGGGGGCCCCCCCAATGAGCAGTTCTTC.

The chain is built from TRBV5-5 and TRBJ2-7; D is ambiguous. The V end was cut by 4 bases, the J end by 4 bases, with 21 bases between. CDR3 size: 16 residues. Germline CDR1 is SGHKS and CDR2 is YYEKEE (reference sequence). The CDR3 loop reads CASSPRPAESAYEQYF. The CDR3, as DNA: TGTGCCAGCAGCCCACGGCCTGCGGAGTCAGCATACGAGCAGTACTTC.

This clone appeared a few times. The chain combines TRBV7-2 with TRBJ2-7, with D perhaps assigned TRBD1 or TRBD2 (5 bases each). V dropped 1 base and J dropped 2 bases, with 6 bases sitting between them. The CDR3 is made up of 13 amino acids. Germline CDR1 is SGHTA and CDR2 is FQGNSA. CDR3 nucleotide sequence: TGTGCCAGCAGCTTAGTGGGACCCTACGAGCAGTACTTC. Its translation: CASSLVGPYEQYF.